Each of the 23 T cell receptor beta chains below was sequenced from the same sample in a study of persistence of HIV-infected CD4 T cells. The stimulus was an HIV-1 Gag 15-mer peptide pool, roughly 1 ug/peptide/mL. Memory cells lacking CD40L and CD69 with high CD45RO were sorted. These receptors lack a known antigen. The immunoSEQ assay was version 4, run in survey mode. Profiled with immunoSEQ multiplex PCR; TCRdb holds only in-frame clones, not every one. The sample has tens of thousands of clones, more than 70% seen once. Sample: CD4+ T cells sorted from PBMCs after approximately 19-hour stimulation, taken from a patient who received antiretroviral therapy. The receptors shown here come from an adult man with HIV who was CMV-seropositive.

V gene TRBV2 combines with J gene TRBJ2-1; D may be TRBD1 (6 bases). V was clipped by 3 bases and J by 6 bases, with 15 bases between them. Germline-derived CDR1 and CDR2 are SNHLY and FYNNEI. The CDR3 consists of 15 residues. CDR3 in DNA: TGTGCCAGCAGTGACCCCACGACAGGAAGCAATGAGCAGTTCTTC. This translates into CASSDPTTGSNEQFF.

The gene calls are TRBV6-1 and TRBJ1-1, with 9 positions matching TRBD1. Germline loops: CDR1 MNHNS, CDR2 SASEGT. J lost 8 bases, V lost 1 base, and 11 bases had no gene match. This CDR3 region has 16 residues. The CDR3 loop reads CASSEEGTGNGGEAFF. The DNA for the CDR3 is TGTGCCAGCAGTGAAGAAGGGACAGGGAACGGCGGAGAAGCTTTCTTT.

This clone was detected only a few times. The chain has TRBV9 and TRBJ1-3, with D possibly being TRBD1 (5 bases). The CDR3 is made up of 14 amino acids. The germline V gene encodes CDR1 SGDLS and CDR2 YYNGEE. The V end lost 4 bases, the J end lost 2 bases, and 10 bases lay between the germline ends. CDR3 in amino acids: CASSPRTTGNTIYF. The CDR3 nucleotides read TGTGCCAGCAGCCCTCGGACAACTGGAAACACCATATATTTT.

The table lists this clone with a few counts. The V gene is TRBV10-3, the J gene TRBJ2-3; the match to TRBD1 covers 10 bases. The V segment lost 6 bases and the J segment 3 bases; nucleotides outside the gene matches: 24. The CDR3 runs 21 residues. The germline CDR1 and CDR2 sequences are ENHRY and SYGVKD. CDR3 sequence reads: CAIRAVRGQGIEGSETDTQYF. DNA for the CDR3: TGTGCCATCAGGGCAGTAAGGGGACAGGGGATCGAGGGGTCGGAAACAGATACGCAGTATTTT.

This clone has only one observation. The chain employs TRBV5-5 and TRBJ1-5; 9 positions agree with TRBD1. V shed 2 bases, J shed 3 bases, and the junction held 3 bases outside the gene matches. The CDR3 contains 15 residues. CDR1 is SGHKS, CDR2 YYEKEE, per germline (reference sequence). The CDR3 DNA follows: TGTGCCAGCAGCTTAGACAGGGGGGTCAATCAGCCCCAGCATTTT. Translation gives CASSLDRGVNQPQHF.

The chain uses TRBV19 and TRBJ2-1; 7 bases fit TRBD1. CDR1 is LNHDA and CDR2 is SQIVND in the germline V gene (reference sequence). Unmatched junction bases numbered 15, after V lost 7 bases and J lost 9 bases. This CDR3 has 15 residues. The CDR3 is CASNPRQGRIGEQFF. DNA of the CDR3: TGTGCCAGTAACCCCCGACAGGGACGGATCGGTGAGCAGTTCTTC.

V and J are TRBV18 and TRBJ1-1; 9 bases are a match to TRBD1. The CDR3 sequence is 13 residues long. V lost 4 bases to trimming and J lost 12 bases; unmatched junction nucleotides: 9. The V gene's germline CDR1 is KGHSH and CDR2 LQKENI. Here the CDR3 DNA reads TGTGCCAGCTCACAGGGGACAGGGCAACCACCTTTCTTT. It translates to CASSQGTGQPPFF.

The CDR3 sequence: CASSLQGLAGGSYNEQFF. DNA for the CDR3: TGTGCCAGCAGCCTCCAAGGACTAGCGGGGGGGTCCTACAATGAGCAGTTCTTC. This chain uses TRBV3-1 (or the pseudogene TRBV3-2) with TRBJ2-1, with 15 nucleotides matching TRBD2. The CDR3 has 18 residues. Germline CDR1 LGHDT, CDR2 YNNKEL (reference sequence). V was clipped by 4 bases and J by 1 base; unmatched bases: 5.

Only one count was recorded for this clone. The chain combines TRBV14 with TRBJ1-1; D not resolved. V gave up 3 bases and J gave up 1 base, with 9 bases separating them. CDR3 length: 14 amino acids. Per the germline V gene, CDR1 is SGHDN and CDR2 is FVKESK. CDR3 loop: CASSHDNTNTEAFF. DNA of the CDR3: TGTGCCAGCAGCCACGATAATACGAACACTGAAGCTTTCTTT.

The chain couples TRBV28 to TRBJ1-5; the D gene is possibly TRBD1 (5 bases). This CDR3 region has 16 residues. V was trimmed by 5 bases and J by 0 bases, leaving 14 bases between them. Germline V gives CDR1 MDHEN, CDR2 SYDVKM. The CDR3 is CASSPGGVLSNQPQHF. For the CDR3, the DNA is TGTGCCAGCAGTCCGGGGGGGGTGCTTAGCAATCAGCCCCAGCATTTT.

The rearrangement links TRBV7-2 to TRBJ2-2, with TRBD2 identical over 8 bases. The CDR3 spans 12 residues. Germline V gene sequence: CDR1 SGHTA, CDR2 FQGNSA. Trimming took 11 bases from V and 7 from J; bases not matched to a gene: 6. The CDR3 spells CASGREVGELFF. The CDR3 coding sequence is TGTGCCTCTGGGCGGGAGGTCGGGGAGCTGTTTTTT.

This clone was found once. The CDR3 loop reads CASSSAGARDTQYF. The CDR3 coding sequence is TGTGCCAGCAGTTCAGCGGGGGCGAGAGATACGCAGTATTTT. The chain carries TRBV27 and TRBJ2-3; 8 nucleotides match TRBD2. Germline assignment: CDR1 MNHEY and CDR2 SMNVEV (reference sequence). CDR3 size: 14 residues. V shed 4 bases, J shed 5 bases, and the junction held 5 bases outside the gene matches.

The J gene is TRBJ1-4, the V gene TRBV4-1, with TRBD1 matching 9 bases. This CDR3 has 14 residues. V lost 4 bases, J lost 8 bases, and 5 bases stayed unmatched. CDR1 is MGHRA, CDR2 YSYEKL, per germline. The CDR3, as DNA: TGCGCCAGCAGCCTGAGCGGACAGGGGGAAAAACTGTTTTTT. Amino acid sequence: CASSLSGQGEKLFF.

Within the sample, this clone is medium-sized. V usage is TRBV6-5 and J usage is TRBJ2-4; TRBD1 aligns across 11 bases. Germline V gene data show CDR1 as MNHEY and CDR2 as SVGAGI. The CDR3 sequence is 15 residues long. Losses at the gene ends were 5 bases for V and 5 bases for J; bases not matched to a gene: 5. The CDR3 region has the DNA TGTGCCAGCAGTCCCCGGACAGGGGGCCAAAACATTCAGTACTTC. Protein product: CASSPRTGGQNIQYF.

This clone is deemed medium-sized (0.01 to 0.1%). This chain links TRBV9 with TRBJ1-3; tentatively, D is TRBD1 (6 bases). The V gene lost 4 bases and the J gene lost 0 bases, with 17 bases spanning the gap. This CDR3 spans 17 amino acids. CDR1 is SGDLS and CDR2 is YYNGEE in the germline V gene. The CDR3 sequence is CASSLRWGGSSGNTIYF. CDR3 in DNA: TGTGCCAGCAGCCTCCGTTGGGGGGGCAGCTCTGGAAACACCATATATTTT.

This clone showed up just a few times. This chain uses TRBV29-1 with TRBJ1-2; TRBD1 aligns across 10 bases. The CDR3 is made up of 13 amino acids. Germline CDR1 reads SQVTM; CDR2 reads ANQGSEA. V lost 0 bases and J lost 9; bases outside the gene matches: 4. The CDR3 bases are TGCAGCGTTGAAGACCGGGACAGGGGATGCTACACCTTC. Protein: CSVEDRDRGCYTF.

The chain carries TRBV7-9 and TRBJ2-7, with D tentatively TRBD2 (5 bases). The CDR3 totals 14 residues. Trimming removed 1 base at V and 6 bases at J, with 13 bases between. The germline CDR1 and CDR2 sequences are SEHNR and FQNEAQ (reference sequence). The CDR3: CASSLGGSYGEQYF. The CDR3 DNA is TGTGCCAGCAGCTTAGGTGGGAGTTATGGCGAGCAGTACTTC.

This clone has only a few counts. The chain links TRBV28 to TRBJ1-5, with TRBD1 matching 7 bases. CDR1 MDHEN and CDR2 SYDVKM come from the germline V gene. This CDR3 contains 14 residues. V lost 7 bases and J lost 6; bases outside the gene matches: 9. Written as DNA, the CDR3 is TGTGCCAGCACCCTTAACAGGGGAGCTCAGCCCCAGCATTTT. Its protein product is CASTLNRGAQPQHF.

The chain has TRBV28 and TRBJ1-4; maybe TRBD1 (5 bases). The V gene lost 6 bases and the J gene lost 3 bases, with 14 bases spanning the gap. Germline CDR1 and CDR2: MDHEN and SYDVKM. CDR3 length: 15 amino acids. The CDR3 sequence: CASSLQGIANEKLFF. The DNA for the CDR3 is TGTGCCAGCAGCCTTCAGGGTATAGCTAATGAAAAACTGTTTTTT.

The rearrangement joins TRBV27 to TRBJ2-2; D is undetermined. The V gene's germline CDR1 is MNHEY and CDR2 SMNVEV (reference sequence). The CDR3 runs to 13 residues. V lost 2 bases and J lost 4, with 5 bases in between. The CDR3 DNA is TGTGCCAGCAGTTTACTCTTCACCGGGGAGCTGTTTTTT. Translation gives CASSLLFTGELFF.

V gene TRBV6-4 combines with J gene TRBJ1-2; 9 bases fit TRBD1. J lost 3 bases, V lost 5 bases, and 7 bases had no gene match. The V gene's germline CDR1 is MRHNA and CDR2 SNTAGT. This CDR3 has 15 amino acids. DNA of the CDR3: TGTGCCAGCAGTCCTACCACAGGGGGCGACTATGGCTACACCTTC. Protein product: CASSPTTGGDYGYTF.

The chain recombines TRBV19 with TRBJ1-5; D is uncertain. Germline V CDR1 and CDR2: LNHDA, SQIVND (reference sequence). Trimming pared 8 bases from V and 0 bases from J, leaving 11 bases between. The CDR3 runs to 14 residues. The CDR3 DNA reads as TGTGCCAGTCTGGACGGGTATAGCAATCAGCCCCAGCATTTT. As protein: CASLDGYSNQPQHF.

The V gene is TRBV5-1, the J gene TRBJ1-2, with D unresolved. Trimming removed 1 base from V and 7 bases from J, with 14 bases in between. Looked up from germline, CDR1 is SGHRS and CDR2 is YFSETQ. The CDR3 is 14 residues long. CDR3 coding DNA: TGCGCCAGCAGCTTGATGGAGGGCGTAGGTGGCTACACCTTC. As protein: CASSLMEGVGGYTF.